This TCR beta chain came from a study of shared clonotypes between healthy human individuals. Profiled with immunoSEQ multiplex PCR; TCRdb holds only in-frame clones, not every one. This table holds 850,000 to 1,100,000 clones, roughly 80% found once. With V trimmed by 5 bases and J by 5 bases, 12 bases remained unmatched. CDR3 length: 16 amino acids. Looked up from germline, CDR1 is SGHVS and CDR2 is FQNEAQ. The chain has TRBV7-8 and TRBJ2-3; 8 bases align to TRBD2. The clonotype comes from a young man in good health. Some clones in this sample may be carry-over from other donors' samples. The sequencing input was memory CD4+ T cells from PBMCs. Indicated subset: CD45RA-negative fraction. The CDR3 reads CASSRSTGLDLDTQYF. As DNA, the CDR3 is TGTGCCAGCAGCCGTTCAACGGGACTAGATCTAGATACGCAGTATTTT.